This TCR beta chain appears in the sequencing data of a study of PD-L1 blockade in urothelial cancer. The overall study: At some point between 2014 and 2016 therapy began: atezolizumab 1,200 mg intravenously every 3 weeks. Analysis of blood occurred 3 weeks (second dose) and 6 weeks after treatment start. Study-wide points: Durable-benefit patients had greater expansion of tumor-associated blood clones at 3 weeks.

Note on this clone: Its antigen is unknown.

This table comes from immunoSEQ multiplex PCR, and its TCRdb copy is limited to in-frame clones, with some not included. The data contain about 90,000 clones, roughly 85% of them singletons. Time point: peripheral blood 6 weeks after treatment start. The germline V gene encodes CDR1 LNHDA and CDR2 SQIVND (reference sequence). The germline V and J ends were trimmed by 5 bases and 14 bases, with 24 bases remaining between them. The CDR3 length is 15 residues. The sample consisted of PBMCs, taken around atezolizumab (anti-PD-L1) treatment. The chain is built from TRBV19 and TRBJ1-4; D possibly corresponds to TRBD1 (6 bases). The receptor's source is a man in his 70s with urothelial cancer. CDR3 loop: CASSFSGTLLGGLFF. The CDR3 DNA reads as TGTGCCAGTAGTTTTTCCGGGACACTACTCGGAGGTCTGTTTTTT. Together with reference TRBV19 and TRBJ1-4, the CDR3 gives the full variable domain: DGGITQSPKYLFRKEGQNVTLSCEQNLNHDAMYWYRQDPGQGLRLIYYSQIVNDFQKGDIAEGYSVSREKKESFPLTVTSAQKNPTAFYLCASSFSGTLLGGLFFGSGTQLSVL.